The rows below give T cell receptor beta chains drawn from one sample of a study of CD8+CD57+ T cells in acquired aplastic anemia. TCRdb re-analysed the reads in MiXCR, keeping a single row per CDR3 protein. The repertoire holds about 190,000 distinct CDR3 sequences, with over 60% as singletons. Sequenced material: sorted CD4+, CD8+, or CD8+CD57+ T cells (not recorded which) from PBMCs. All receptors come from a human donor with severe aplastic anemia or a healthy control (not recorded which). The CDR3 runs from the conserved cysteine through the conserved F or W. The order of the fields is D gene, clone size, V gene, J gene, CDR3 DNA, CDR3 protein. A D gene is named only where the DNA matches it firmly. Clone sizes are given selectively: once, few, many, or a class where the clone is expanded.

D: .; size: many; V: TRBV10-3; J: TRBJ1-3; DNA: TGTACCATCGGTAATCCAGGGGTCGGAAACACCATATATTTT; CDR3: CTIGNPGVGNTIYF
D: .; size: .; V: TRBV9; J: TRBJ2-1; DNA: TGTGCCAGCAGCGTACCGAGGCCTGAGCAGTTCTTC; CDR3: CASSVPRPEQFF
D: TRBD2; size: .; V: TRBV7-2; J: TRBJ2-1; DNA: TGTGCCAGCAGCATAACCGGGACTACCTACAATGAGCAGTTCTTC; CDR3: CASSITGTTYNEQFF
D: TRBD1; size: many; V: TRBV7-6; J: TRBJ1-4; DNA: TGTGCCAGCAGCGAACGGACAGGGGGTAATGAAAAACTGTTTTTT; CDR3: CASSERTGGNEKLFF
D: .; size: .; V: TRBV10-2; J: TRBJ2-7; DNA: TGCGCCAGCAGACAATCAGGTTCCTACGAGCAGTACTTC; CDR3: CASRQSGSYEQYF
D: .; size: few; V: TRBV7-8; J: TRBJ2-3; DNA: TGTGCCAGCAGCTTTGAGGCAACGGTCTCAGATACGCAGTATTTT; CDR3: CASSFEATVSDTQYF
D: .; size: .; V: TRBV24-1; J: TRBJ1-4; DNA: TGTGCCACCAGTGATTTCGGTGCAGGTTCAGGAAAACTGTTTTTT; CDR3: CATSDFGAGSGKLFF
D: .; size: .; V: TRBV5-4; J: TRBJ1-2; DNA: TGTGCCACCTTAACGGACAGTATGGCTAACTATGGCTACACCTTC; CDR3: CATLTDSMANYGYTF
D: .; size: many; V: TRBV19; J: TRBJ2-1; DNA: TGTGCCAGTAACCTCCAGTGGGGGGGCCGGGTAAATGAGCAGTTCTTC; CDR3: CASNLQWGGRVNEQFF
D: .; size: .; V: TRBV6-2/TRBV6-3; J: TRBJ2-7; DNA: TGTGCCAGCAGCATTACTCTAGCGCGGTACGAGCAGTACTTC; CDR3: CASSITLARYEQYF
D: TRBD1; size: .; V: TRBV29-1; J: TRBJ2-7; DNA: TGCAGCGCCAGGACAGGGGCGACCTACGAGCAGTACTTC; CDR3: CSARTGATYEQYF
D: .; size: .; V: TRBV7-9; J: TRBJ2-7; DNA: TGTGCCATCATGGGAGTCTCGGCCTACGAGCAGTACTTC; CDR3: CAIMGVSAYEQYF
D: .; size: .; V: TRBV2; J: TRBJ1-6; DNA: TGTGCCAGCACAGGGGCTACCTATAATTCACCCCTCCACTTT; CDR3: CASTGATYNSPLHF
D: .; size: many; V: TRBV12-3/TRBV12-4; J: TRBJ1-3; DNA: TGTGCCAGCAGTTTATGGCTTGCCAGGGAAGCGGACACCATATATTTT; CDR3: CASSLWLAREADTIYF
D: .; size: .; V: TRBV29-1; J: TRBJ2-1; DNA: TGCAGCGTTGACGGCAGCCGGGTGAGGAATGAGCAGTTCTTC; CDR3: CSVDGSRVRNEQFF
D: .; size: .; V: TRBV18; J: TRBJ2-7; DNA: TGTGCCAGCTCACCTCAACCCGGACAGCCCTACGAGCAGTACTTC; CDR3: CASSPQPGQPYEQYF
D: TRBD2; size: many; V: TRBV4-3; J: TRBJ2-5; DNA: TGCGCCAGCAGCCAAGAATTTAGCGGGGGGGTGGAGACCCAGTACTTC; CDR3: CASSQEFSGGVETQYF
D: .; size: .; V: TRBV15; J: TRBJ2-1; DNA: TGTGCCACCGTTTTATGGGACGGAACTTACAATGAGCAGTTCTTC; CDR3: CATVLWDGTYNEQFF
D: TRBD1; size: .; V: TRBV20-1; J: TRBJ2-1; DNA: TGCAGTGCGGAAGGACAGGGGGGCAATGAGCAGTTCTTC; CDR3: CSAEGQGGNEQFF
D: TRBD1; size: .; V: TRBV7-2; J: TRBJ2-2; DNA: TGTGCCAGCAGTCGTCAGGGGGCAGGTACCGGGGAGCTGTTTTTT; CDR3: CASSRQGAGTGELFF
D: .; size: many; V: TRBV27; J: TRBJ1-5; DNA: TGTGCCAGCAGCCCGTATAGCAATCAGCCCCAGCATTTT; CDR3: CASSPYSNQPQHF
D: .; size: many; V: TRBV5-8; J: TRBJ1-1; DNA: TGTGCCAGCAGCTTACAGGGTTTAACTTTCTTT; CDR3: CASSLQGLTFF
D: TRBD2; size: few; V: TRBV7-9; J: TRBJ2-7; DNA: TGTGCCAGCAGCTTTTCGAGCGGGGGGCCTGACTCCTACGAGCAGTACTTC; CDR3: CASSFSSGGPDSYEQYF
D: .; size: many; V: TRBV20-1; J: TRBJ2-1; DNA: TGCAGTGCCTCACTGGACTTTTCCCCCTACAATGAGCAGTTCTTC; CDR3: CSASLDFSPYNEQFF
D: TRBD2; size: many; V: TRBV3-1; J: TRBJ2-1; DNA: TGTGCCAGCAGCCTTAGCGGGGGGGCAGGCAATGAGCAGTTCTTC; CDR3: CASSLSGGAGNEQFF
D: .; size: .; V: TRBV7-9; J: TRBJ2-7; DNA: TGTGCCAGCAGCTCTCAAGGGGGTGGCGAGCAGTACTTC; CDR3: CASSSQGGGEQYF
D: .; size: .; V: TRBV2; J: TRBJ1-5; DNA: TGTGCCAGCAGAGAGAATACAGGGAAAAATCAGCCCCAGCATTTT; CDR3: CASRENTGKNQPQHF
D: TRBD2; size: .; V: TRBV15; J: TRBJ2-3; DNA: TGTGCCACCAGCAGAGATGGACTAGCGGGGCCGGGCACAGATACGCAGTATTTT; CDR3: CATSRDGLAGPGTDTQYF
D: .; size: few; V: TRBV7-3; J: TRBJ2-3; DNA: TGTGCCAGCAGCGCAGGAGCAGATACGCAGTATTTT; CDR3: CASSAGADTQYF
D: .; size: .; V: TRBV29-1; J: TRBJ1-6; DNA: TGCAGCGTTGAACCTGGGTGGGGATCACCCCTCCACTTT; CDR3: CSVEPGWGSPLHF
D: .; size: .; V: TRBV29-1; J: TRBJ2-5; DNA: TGCAGCGTTGACAGGGCCCAAGAGACCCAGTACTTC; CDR3: CSVDRAQETQYF
D: TRBD1; size: once; V: TRBV12-3/TRBV12-4; J: TRBJ1-1; DNA: TGTGCCAGCAGTTACGACAGGGGATATGGGGCTTTCTTT; CDR3: CASSYDRGYGAFF
D: .; size: many; V: TRBV7-9; J: TRBJ1-1; DNA: TGTGCCAGCAGCTTAGACTGGACGAACACTGAAGCTTTCTTT; CDR3: CASSLDWTNTEAFF
D: TRBD1; size: .; V: TRBV5-1; J: TRBJ1-4; DNA: TGCGCCAGCAGCCGGACGGACAGGGCTAGTGAAAAACTGTTTTTT; CDR3: CASSRTDRASEKLFF
D: .; size: once; V: TRBV19; J: TRBJ1-1; DNA: TGTGCCAGTAGAGTGGCACAGGTGAACACTGAAGCTTTCTTT; CDR3: CASRVAQVNTEAFF
D: TRBD2; size: many; V: TRBV10-3; J: TRBJ2-3; DNA: TGTGCCATCAGTGAGTCGAAACTAGCGGGGGGCTATTACACAGATACGCAGTATTTT; CDR3: CAISESKLAGGYYTDTQYF
D: .; size: many; V: TRBV5-5; J: TRBJ2-5; DNA: TGTGCCAGCAGCCCGGGTACCCTTACGGTAGAGACCCAGTACTTC; CDR3: CASSPGTLTVETQYF
D: .; size: .; V: TRBV19; J: TRBJ2-1; DNA: TGTGCCAGTAGTGCCGCTAGGGTCTCGGGGAGCCATGAGCAGTTCTTC; CDR3: CASSAARVSGSHEQFF
D: .; size: .; V: TRBV15; J: TRBJ1-4; DNA: TGTGCCACCAGCAGAGTTGCAGCCTCTAATGAAAAACTGTTTTTT; CDR3: CATSRVAASNEKLFF
D: TRBD1; size: .; V: TRBV20-1; J: TRBJ1-2; DNA: TGCAGTGCTAGAGAGAGGGGGACAGCTAACTATGGCTACACCTTC; CDR3: CSARERGTANYGYTF
D: TRBD2; size: once; V: TRBV7-2; J: TRBJ2-1; DNA: TGTGCCAGCAGCTTAGCGACCGGACTAGCGTACAATGAGCAGTTCTTC; CDR3: CASSLATGLAYNEQFF
D: TRBD1; size: few; V: TRBV7-8; J: TRBJ2-5; DNA: TGTGCCAGCAGCTCCCGTTGGGACAGCCAAGAGACCCAGTACTTC; CDR3: CASSSRWDSQETQYF
D: .; size: .; V: TRBV6-6; J: TRBJ2-5; DNA: TGTGCCAGTGCCCAGCTCCAAGAGACCCAGTACTTC; CDR3: CASAQLQETQYF
D: .; size: .; V: TRBV6-1; J: TRBJ1-3; DNA: TGTGCCAGCAGGGCCCTAGGATGGGGCAACACCATATATTTT; CDR3: CASRALGWGNTIYF
D: .; size: few; V: TRBV10-3; J: TRBJ1-6; DNA: TGTGCCATCAGCAATAAGGATAATTCACCCCTCCACTTT; CDR3: CAISNKDNSPLHF
D: .; size: once; V: TRBV12-3/TRBV12-4; J: TRBJ2-5; DNA: TGTGCCAGCAGCTTAAATGGAGGGGTAGAGACCCAGTACTTC; CDR3: CASSLNGGVETQYF
D: .; size: once; V: TRBV25-1; J: TRBJ2-3; DNA: TGTGCCAGCAGTGATCCCGCGCCCCTCGGACTCCTTACGGTGGATACGCAGTATTTT; CDR3: CASSDPAPLGLLTVDTQYF
D: .; size: .; V: TRBV2; J: TRBJ1-4; DNA: TGTGCCAGCAGCCTCTGGGGGGTTAATGAAAAACTGTTTTTT; CDR3: CASSLWGVNEKLFF
D: TRBD1; size: .; V: TRBV7-8; J: TRBJ1-6; DNA: TGTGCCAGCAGCTTAGCGGGAGGGGGCTATTCACCCCTCCACTTT; CDR3: CASSLAGGGYSPLHF
D: .; size: .; V: TRBV24-1; J: TRBJ2-3; DNA: TGTGCCACCAGCTCCCGGGACACAGATACGCAGTATTTT; CDR3: CATSSRDTDTQYF
D: .; size: .; V: TRBV10-1; J: TRBJ1-4; DNA: TGCGCCAGCAGTGACGGGGGGCGCGGAGAAAAACTGTTTTTT; CDR3: CASSDGGRGEKLFF
D: .; size: .; V: TRBV6-2/TRBV6-3; J: TRBJ1-1; DNA: TGTGCCAGCAGCCCGGAGGAGGCAGGGGAGAACTCTGAAGCTTTCTTT; CDR3: CASSPEEAGENSEAFF
D: .; size: .; V: TRBV7-9; J: TRBJ2-7; DNA: TGTGCCAGCAGTGCACAGGGACTGGAGCAGTACTTC; CDR3: CASSAQGLEQYF
D: .; size: .; V: TRBV12-3/TRBV12-4; J: TRBJ2-7; DNA: TGTGCCAGCAGGGGGCCTTACGAGCAGTACTTC; CDR3: CASRGPYEQYF
D: .; size: .; V: TRBV20-1; J: TRBJ2-7; DNA: TGCAGTGTTAGGGGGTCCTACGAGCAGTACTTC; CDR3: CSVRGSYEQYF